This T cell receptor beta chain was retrieved from a study of T cell clusters in autoimmune cytopenias. TRB was amplified by touch-down multiplex PCR, primer pools A and B combined. TCRdb processed the multiplex PCR reads again and assigns one entry to each CDR3 protein, with no DNA. The sample data list 9,500 to 12,000 distinct CDR3 sequences. TRB amplification used 250 ng of peripheral blood genomic DNA. The germline V gene has CDR1 MNHEY and CDR2 SVGAGI. CDR3 length equals 14 residues. The sample also formed part of further work on T cell repertoires in aging, cancer and after chemotherapy. As reported in that work: Donor ages fell into six groups from 30 or younger up to 70 or older. Clear clonal overlap appeared across healthy donor samples taken over several months to years. Across the chemotherapy interval, each cancer cohort showed higher median generation probability, suggesting thymic rebound.

The chain has TRBV6-5 and TRBJ2-5; without DNA, the TCRdb call of TRBD2 cannot be checked. Material: peripheral blood. This TCR was sampled from a human donor in good health. CDR3 region: CASSRGRRAETQYF.